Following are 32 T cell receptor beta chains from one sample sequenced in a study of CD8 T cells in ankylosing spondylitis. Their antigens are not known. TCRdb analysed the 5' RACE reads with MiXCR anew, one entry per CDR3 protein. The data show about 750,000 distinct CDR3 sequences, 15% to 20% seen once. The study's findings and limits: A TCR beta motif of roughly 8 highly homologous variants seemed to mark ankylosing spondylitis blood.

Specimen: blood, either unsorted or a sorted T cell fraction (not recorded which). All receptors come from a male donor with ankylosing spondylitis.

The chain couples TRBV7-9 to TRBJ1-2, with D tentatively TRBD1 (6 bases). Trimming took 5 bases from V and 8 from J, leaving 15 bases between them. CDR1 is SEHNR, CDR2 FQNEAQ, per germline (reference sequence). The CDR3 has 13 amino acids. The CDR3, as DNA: TGTGCCAGCAGCCAAAAAGGGGGATCCGGCTACACCTTC. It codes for CASSQKGGSGYTF.

DNA for the CDR3: TGCAGCGTTGCAGGTAGCGCCAACTCCTACGAGCAGTACTTC. Translated: CSVAGSANSYEQYF. This chain uses TRBV29-1 with TRBJ2-7; a weak D match, TRBD2 (5 bases). From germline, CDR1 is SQVTM and CDR2 ANQGSEA. The CDR3 has 14 residues. Trimming shortened V by 4 bases and J by 0 bases, and 13 bases separated the two germline ends.

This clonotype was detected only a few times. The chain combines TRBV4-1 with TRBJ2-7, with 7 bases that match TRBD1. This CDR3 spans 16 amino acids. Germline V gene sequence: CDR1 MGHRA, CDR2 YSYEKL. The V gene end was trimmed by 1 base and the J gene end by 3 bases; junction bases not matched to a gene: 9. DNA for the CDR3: TGCGCCAGCAGCCAAGTAGGGGACAGAGCCTTCTACGAGCAGTACTTC. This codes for CASSQVGDRAFYEQYF.

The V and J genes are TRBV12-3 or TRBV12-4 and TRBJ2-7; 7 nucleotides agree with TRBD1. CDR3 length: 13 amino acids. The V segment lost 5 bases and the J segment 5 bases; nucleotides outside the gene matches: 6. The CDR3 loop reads CASSIHRGHEQYF. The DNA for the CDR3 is TGTGCCAGCAGTATTCACAGGGGCCACGAGCAGTACTTC.

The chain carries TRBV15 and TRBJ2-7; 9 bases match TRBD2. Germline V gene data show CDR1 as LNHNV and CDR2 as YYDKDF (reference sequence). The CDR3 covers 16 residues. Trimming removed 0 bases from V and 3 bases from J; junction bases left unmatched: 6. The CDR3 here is CATSRDGGTSLYEQYF. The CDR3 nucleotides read TGTGCCACCAGCAGAGATGGAGGGACTAGCCTCTACGAGCAGTACTTC.

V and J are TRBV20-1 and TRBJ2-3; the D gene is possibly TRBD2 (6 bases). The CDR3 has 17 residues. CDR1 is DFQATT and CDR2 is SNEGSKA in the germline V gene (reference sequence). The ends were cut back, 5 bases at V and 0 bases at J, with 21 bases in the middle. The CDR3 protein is CSAGGEDGIASTDTQYF. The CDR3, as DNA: TGCAGTGCTGGTGGGGAGGACGGGATCGCTAGCACAGATACGCAGTATTTT.

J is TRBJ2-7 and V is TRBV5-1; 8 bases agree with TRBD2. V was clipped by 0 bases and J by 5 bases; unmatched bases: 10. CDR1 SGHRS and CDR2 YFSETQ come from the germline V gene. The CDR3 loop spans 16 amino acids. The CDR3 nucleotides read TGCGCCAGCAGCTTGGGATTGGGACTAGTAACCCACGAGCAGTACTTC. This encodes CASSLGLGLVTHEQYF.

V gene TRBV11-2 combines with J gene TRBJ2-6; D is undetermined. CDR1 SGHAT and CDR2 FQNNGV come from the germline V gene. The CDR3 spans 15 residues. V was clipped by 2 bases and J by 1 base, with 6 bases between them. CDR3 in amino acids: CASSLRMSGANVLTF. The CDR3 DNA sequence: TGTGCCAGCAGCTTAAGAATGTCTGGGGCCAACGTCCTGACTTTC. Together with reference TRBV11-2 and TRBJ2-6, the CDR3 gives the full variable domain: EAGVAQSPRYKIIEKRQSVAFWCNPISGHATLYWYQQILGQGPKLLIQFQNNGVVDDSQLPKDRFSAERLKGVDSTLKIQPAKLEDSAVYLCASSLRMSGANVLTFGAGSRLTVL.

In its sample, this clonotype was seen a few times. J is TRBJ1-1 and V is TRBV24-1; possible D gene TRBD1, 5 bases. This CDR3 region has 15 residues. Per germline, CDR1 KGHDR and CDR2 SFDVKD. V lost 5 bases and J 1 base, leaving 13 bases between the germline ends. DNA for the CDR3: TGTGCCACCAGTGCTCCGGGACGGGGGAACACTGAAGCTTTCTTT. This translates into CATSAPGRGNTEAFF.

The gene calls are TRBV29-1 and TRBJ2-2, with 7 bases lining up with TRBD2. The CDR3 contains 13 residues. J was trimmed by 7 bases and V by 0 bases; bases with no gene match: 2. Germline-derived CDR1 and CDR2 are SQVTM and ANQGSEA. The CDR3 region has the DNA TGCAGCGTTGAAGATCGGGAGGTCGGGGAGCTGTTTTTT. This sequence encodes CSVEDREVGELFF.

CDR3 sequence reads: CASTSGGREDTQYF. The CDR3 DNA reads as TGTGCCAGCACGTCAGGGGGTCGGGAGGATACGCAGTATTTT. The chain links TRBV4-2 to TRBJ2-3, with D perhaps matching TRBD1 (7 bases). Trimming removed 7 bases from V and 6 bases from J, with 17 bases in between. This CDR3 comprises 14 residues. Germline CDR1 reads LGHNA; CDR2 reads YNFKEQ.

The CDR3, as DNA: TGTGCCAGCAGCTTACCCCCCCTTCTAGGGAACAATGAGCAGTTCTTC. Its translation: CASSLPPLLGNNEQFF. This sequence joins TRBV11-2 and TRBJ2-1; D is unresolved. This CDR3 has 16 residues. V shed 2 bases and J shed 5 bases, with 16 bases lying between them. Germline V gene sequence: CDR1 SGHAT, CDR2 FQNNGV. Full variable domain (missing parts from reference TRBV11-2 and TRBJ2-1): EAGVAQSPRYKIIEKRQSVAFWCNPISGHATLYWYQQILGQGPKLLIQFQNNGVVDDSQLPKDRFSAERLKGVDSTLKIQPAKLEDSAVYLCASSLPPLLGNNEQFFGPGTRLTVL.

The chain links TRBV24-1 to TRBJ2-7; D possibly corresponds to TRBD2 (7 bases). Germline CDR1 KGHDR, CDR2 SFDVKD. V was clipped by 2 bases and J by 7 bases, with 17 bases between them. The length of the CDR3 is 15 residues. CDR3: CATSDSWEGVGEQYF. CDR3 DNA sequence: TGTGCCACCAGTGATTCATGGGAGGGGGTTGGGGAGCAGTACTTC.

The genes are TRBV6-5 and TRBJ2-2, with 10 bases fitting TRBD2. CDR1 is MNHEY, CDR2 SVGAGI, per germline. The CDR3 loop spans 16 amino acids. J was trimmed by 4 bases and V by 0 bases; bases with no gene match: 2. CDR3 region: CASSYSLAGTTGELFF. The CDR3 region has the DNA TGTGCCAGCAGTTACTCACTAGCGGGAACCACCGGGGAGCTGTTTTTT.

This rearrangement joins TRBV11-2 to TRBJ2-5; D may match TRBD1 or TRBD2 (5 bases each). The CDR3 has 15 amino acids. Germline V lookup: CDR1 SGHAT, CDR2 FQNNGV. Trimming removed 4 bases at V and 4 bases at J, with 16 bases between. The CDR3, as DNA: TGTGCCAGCAGCTCTGCGGGCAGGGCTATAGAGACCCAGTACTTC. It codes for CASSSAGRAIETQYF.

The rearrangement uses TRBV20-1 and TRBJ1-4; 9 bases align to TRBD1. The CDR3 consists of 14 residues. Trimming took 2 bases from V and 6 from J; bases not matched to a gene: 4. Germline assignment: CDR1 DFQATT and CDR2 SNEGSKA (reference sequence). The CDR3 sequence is CSARWGQGYEKLFF. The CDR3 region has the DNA TGCAGTGCTAGATGGGGACAGGGATATGAAAAACTGTTTTTT.

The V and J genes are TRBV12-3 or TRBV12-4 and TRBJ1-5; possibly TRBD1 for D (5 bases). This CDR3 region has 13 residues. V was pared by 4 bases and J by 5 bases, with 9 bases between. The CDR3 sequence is CASSWDGYQPQHF. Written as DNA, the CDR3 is TGTGCCAGCAGTTGGGACGGCTATCAGCCCCAGCATTTT.

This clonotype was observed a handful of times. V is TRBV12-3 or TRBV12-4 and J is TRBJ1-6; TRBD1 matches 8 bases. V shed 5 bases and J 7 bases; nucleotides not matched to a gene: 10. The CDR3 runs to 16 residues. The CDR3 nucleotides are TGTGCCAGCAGTCGGGGGACAGGCAGGGGAAATTCACCCCTCCACTTT. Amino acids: CASSRGTGRGNSPLHF.

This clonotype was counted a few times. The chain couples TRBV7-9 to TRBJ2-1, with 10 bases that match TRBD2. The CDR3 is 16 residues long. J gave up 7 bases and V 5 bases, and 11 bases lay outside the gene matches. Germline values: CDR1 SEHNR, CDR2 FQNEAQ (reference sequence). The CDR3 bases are TGTGCCAGCAGCCCCCAGGAGGGAGCGGGAGGGAATGAGCAGTTCTTC. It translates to CASSPQEGAGGNEQFF.

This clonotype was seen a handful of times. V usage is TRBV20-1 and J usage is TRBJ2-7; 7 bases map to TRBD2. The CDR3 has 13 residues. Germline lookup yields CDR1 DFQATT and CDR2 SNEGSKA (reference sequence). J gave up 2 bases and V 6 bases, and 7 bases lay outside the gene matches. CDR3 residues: CSAGGGRAYEQYF. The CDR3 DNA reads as TGCAGTGCCGGGGGTGGGAGGGCCTACGAGCAGTACTTC.

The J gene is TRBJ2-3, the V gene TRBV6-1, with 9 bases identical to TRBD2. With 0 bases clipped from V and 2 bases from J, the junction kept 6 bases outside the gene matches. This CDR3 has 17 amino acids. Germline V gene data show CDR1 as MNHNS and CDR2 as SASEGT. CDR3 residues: CASSEAPLAGFTDTQYF. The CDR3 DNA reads TGTGCCAGCAGTGAAGCGCCCCTAGCGGGGTTCACAGATACGCAGTATTTT.

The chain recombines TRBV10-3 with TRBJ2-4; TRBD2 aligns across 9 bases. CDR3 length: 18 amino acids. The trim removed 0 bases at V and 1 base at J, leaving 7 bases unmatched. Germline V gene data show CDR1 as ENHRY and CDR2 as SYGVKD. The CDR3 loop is CAISESWASGVAKNIQYF. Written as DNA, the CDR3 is TGTGCCATCAGTGAGTCGTGGGCTAGCGGGGTCGCCAAAAACATTCAGTACTTC.

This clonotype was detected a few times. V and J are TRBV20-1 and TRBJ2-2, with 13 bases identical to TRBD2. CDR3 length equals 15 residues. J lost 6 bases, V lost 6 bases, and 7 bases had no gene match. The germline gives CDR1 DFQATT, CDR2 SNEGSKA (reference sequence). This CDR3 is CSAPRTSGSPGELFF. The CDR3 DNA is TGCAGTGCCCCAAGGACTAGCGGGAGCCCCGGGGAGCTGTTTTTT.

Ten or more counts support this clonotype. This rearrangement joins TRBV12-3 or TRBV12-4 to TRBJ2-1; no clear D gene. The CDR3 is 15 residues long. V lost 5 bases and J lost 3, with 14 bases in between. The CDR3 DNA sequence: TGTGCCAGCAGTCAAGCGCCGGGTTACTACAATGAGCAGTTCTTC. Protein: CASSQAPGYYNEQFF.

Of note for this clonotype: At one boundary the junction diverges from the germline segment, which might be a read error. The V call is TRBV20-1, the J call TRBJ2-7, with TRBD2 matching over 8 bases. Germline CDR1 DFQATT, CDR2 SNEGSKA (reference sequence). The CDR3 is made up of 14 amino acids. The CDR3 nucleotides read TGCAGTGCAAGAGAGAGCGGGAGAGGCTACGAGCAGTACTTC. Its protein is CSARESGRGYEQYF.

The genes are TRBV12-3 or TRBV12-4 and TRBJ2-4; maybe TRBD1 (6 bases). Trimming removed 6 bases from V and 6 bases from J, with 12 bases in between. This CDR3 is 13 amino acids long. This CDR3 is CASSGQLGNIQYF. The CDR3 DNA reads TGTGCCAGCAGCGGACAGTTGGGAAACATTCAGTACTTC.

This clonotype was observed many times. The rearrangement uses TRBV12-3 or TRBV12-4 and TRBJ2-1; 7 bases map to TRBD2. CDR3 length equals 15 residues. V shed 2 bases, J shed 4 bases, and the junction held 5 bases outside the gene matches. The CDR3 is CASSLPAGDYNEQFF. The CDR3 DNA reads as TGTGCCAGCAGTTTACCGGCGGGGGATTACAATGAGCAGTTCTTC.

As DNA, the CDR3 is TGTGCCAGCGCCCGACAGGGAGATAATGGGAACACTGAAGCTTTCTTT. As protein: CASARQGDNGNTEAFF. The chain has TRBV7-2 and TRBJ1-1, with 7 bases aligning to TRBD1. Losses at the gene ends were 8 bases for V and 1 base for J; bases not matched to a gene: 13. Germline V CDR1 and CDR2: SGHTA, FQGNSA. CDR3 length: 16 residues.

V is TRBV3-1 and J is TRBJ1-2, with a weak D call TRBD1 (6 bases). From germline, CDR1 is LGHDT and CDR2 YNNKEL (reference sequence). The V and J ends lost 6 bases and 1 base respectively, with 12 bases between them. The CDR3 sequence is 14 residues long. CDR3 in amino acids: CASRNRALNYGYTF. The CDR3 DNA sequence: TGTGCCAGCAGGAACAGGGCCCTTAACTATGGCTACACCTTC. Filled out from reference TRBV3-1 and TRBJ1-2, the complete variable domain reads DTAVSQTPKYLVTQMGNDKSIKCEQNLGHDTMYWYKQDSKKFLKIMFSYNNKELIINETVPNRFSPKSPDKAHLNLHINSLELGDSAVYFCASRNRALNYGYTFGSGTRLTVV.

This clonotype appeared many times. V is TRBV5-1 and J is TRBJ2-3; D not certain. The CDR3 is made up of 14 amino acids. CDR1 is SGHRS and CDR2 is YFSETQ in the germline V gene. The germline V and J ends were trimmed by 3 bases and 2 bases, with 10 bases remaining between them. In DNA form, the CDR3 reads TGCGCCAGCAGCTCAGGAATGTTCACAGATACGCAGTATTTT. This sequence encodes CASSSGMFTDTQYF. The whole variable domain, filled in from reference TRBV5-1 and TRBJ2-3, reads KAGVTQTPRYLIKTRGQQVTLSCSPISGHRSVSWYQQTPGQGLQFLFEYFSETQRNKGNFPGRFSGRQFSNSRSEMNVSTLELGDSALYLCASSSGMFTDTQYFGPGTRLTVL.

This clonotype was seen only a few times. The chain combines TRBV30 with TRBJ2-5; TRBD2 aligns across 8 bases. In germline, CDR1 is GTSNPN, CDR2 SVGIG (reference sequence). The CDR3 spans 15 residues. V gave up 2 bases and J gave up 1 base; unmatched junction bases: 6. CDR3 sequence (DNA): TGTGCCTGGAGTAAGGGCGGGGGGTCCCAAGAGACCCAGTACTTC. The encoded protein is CAWSKGGGSQETQYF.

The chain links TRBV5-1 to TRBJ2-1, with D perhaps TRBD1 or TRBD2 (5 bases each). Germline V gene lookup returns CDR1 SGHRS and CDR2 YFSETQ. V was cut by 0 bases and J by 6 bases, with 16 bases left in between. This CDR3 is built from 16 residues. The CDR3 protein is CASSLASVGGINEQFF. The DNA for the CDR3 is TGCGCCAGCAGCTTGGCCTCCGTTGGGGGAATCAATGAGCAGTTCTTC. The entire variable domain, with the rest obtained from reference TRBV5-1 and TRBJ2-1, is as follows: KAGVTQTPRYLIKTRGQQVTLSCSPISGHRSVSWYQQTPGQGLQFLFEYFSETQRNKGNFPGRFSGRQFSNSRSEMNVSTLELGDSALYLCASSLASVGGINEQFFGPGTRLTVL.